This T cell receptor (beta chain) was documented in a study of blood T cell repertoires in COVID-19. In the study overall: Sites in the United States, Italy and Spain provided acute and convalescent COVID-19 samples. PBMCs, B-cell-depleted T cells, or T cells provided the cDNA or gDNA that made up the material.

Per the study methods: Cell counts per sample came from amplifying reference gene primers. Assay: immunoSEQ multiplex PCR; the TCRdb copy retains only in-frame clones and omits some. V and J calls and clone size come straight from that table; D and trimming were deduced from the DNA. The table has 150,000 to 200,000 clones, over 85% seen once. Trimming cost V 9 bases and J 3 bases; bases outside gene matches: 14. CDR3 size: 16 residues. This clone was seen only once. The sequenced material came from peripheral blood. The source of this sequence is a woman between 50 and 59 years old with acute or convalescent COVID-19. The V call is TRBV23-1, the J call TRBJ2-3, with 8 bases identical to TRBD2. TRBV23-1 is designated an ORF whose function remains uncertain. The CDR3 sequence is CARTPTQSGRTDTQYF. In nucleotides, the CDR3 is TGCGCCAGAACTCCTACCCAAAGCGGGAGAACAGATACGCAGTATTTT.